What follows are 24 T cell receptor beta chains derived from one specimen sequenced in a study of T cells in Graves' hyperthyroidism and ophthalmopathy. Using RNA transcripts as the source, TCR beta CDR3 regions were amplified. TCR CDR3 regions were first amplified by RT-PCR with HTBI primers. MiXCR was run by TCRdb on the multiplex PCR reads, yielding one entry per CDR3 protein. The table has hundreds of thousands of distinct CDR3 sequences, around 16% seen once; the top ten hold about 14%. Material for sequencing was blood. The source of these receptors is a woman under 30 with Graves' hyperthyroidism.

This clonotype was found a few times. The rearrangement links TRBV20-1 to TRBJ1-5; 7 positions match TRBD1. Germline V gives CDR1 DFQATT, CDR2 SNEGSKA (reference sequence). The CDR3 has 14 amino acids. Trimming cost V 6 bases and J 3 bases; bases outside gene matches: 8. This CDR3 reads CSARGTVINQPQHF. CDR3 in DNA: TGCAGTGCCAGGGGGACAGTTATCAATCAGCCCCAGCATTTT.

This clonotype was seen repeatedly, ten times or more. In DNA form, the CDR3 reads TGTGCCAGCAGCTATAAGGAGCTGTTTTTT. It translates to CASSYKELFF. The chain recombines TRBV7-2 with TRBJ2-2; no firm D call. The CDR3 length is 10 residues. CDR1 and CDR2 from the germline V gene are SGHTA and FQGNSA. Trimming left V 4 bases short and J 10 bases short, with 4 bases between.

This clonotype has just a few counts. The chain uses TRBV5-1 and TRBJ2-1, with 8 bases fitting TRBD2. The CDR3 runs 14 residues. Germline loops: CDR1 SGHRS, CDR2 YFSETQ. V lost 3 bases to trimming and J lost 9 bases; unmatched junction nucleotides: 8. CDR3 coding DNA: TGCGCCAGCAGCTCCAGCGGGGGCCTCGGTGAGCAGTTCTTC. Translated: CASSSSGGLGEQFF.

The chain is built from TRBV5-5 and TRBJ2-2, with 11 bases aligning to TRBD2. CDR3 length: 16 residues. Germline assignment: CDR1 SGHKS and CDR2 YYEKEE (reference sequence). The trim removed 6 bases at V and 2 bases at J, leaving 6 bases unmatched. The CDR3 loop is CASMTSGTLNTGELFF. Here the CDR3 DNA reads TGTGCCAGCATGACTAGCGGGACCCTAAACACCGGGGAGCTGTTTTTT.

The CDR3 DNA reads TGTGCCAGCAGTTTTCGGGGGGGGGCAATGAACACTGAAGCTTTCTTT. Its protein is CASSFRGGAMNTEAFF. V usage is TRBV12-3 or TRBV12-4 and J usage is TRBJ1-1, with TRBD1 as a possible D gene (6 bases). There are 16 residues in the CDR3. Trimming left V 3 bases short and J 0 bases short, with 14 bases between.

This chain links TRBV6-6 with TRBJ1-4; D remains ambiguous. This CDR3 has 12 residues. Trimming removed 2 bases from V and 7 bases from J, with 5 bases in between. The germline gives CDR1 MNHNY, CDR2 SVGAGI (reference sequence). This chain's CDR3 is CASSYQAEKLFF. The DNA for the CDR3 is TGTGCCAGCAGTTACCAGGCTGAAAAACTGTTTTTT.

The table lists this clonotype with many counts. The rearrangement joins TRBV13 to TRBJ2-1; a possible D gene is TRBD1 (5 bases). V lost 0 bases and J 5 bases, leaving 14 bases between the germline ends. The length of the CDR3 is 16 residues. The germline V gene has CDR1 PRHDT and CDR2 FYEKMQ (reference sequence). The CDR3 bases are TGTGCCAGCAGCTTAGGCCGGTTGGGGCCTCACAATGAGCAGTTCTTC. This sequence encodes CASSLGRLGPHNEQFF.

This clonotype appeared a few times. This chain uses TRBV27 with TRBJ1-1; D not certain. The CDR3 runs 13 residues. V shed 6 bases and J shed 4 bases, with 12 bases lying between them. The germline V gene has CDR1 MNHEY and CDR2 SMNVEV (reference sequence). The CDR3 sequence: CASSSWLGTEAFF. CDR3 DNA: TGTGCCAGCAGCTCCTGGTTAGGCACTGAAGCTTTCTTT.

The V and J genes are TRBV5-1 and TRBJ2-1, with D possibly matching TRBD2 (6 bases). V was clipped by 0 bases and J by 12 bases, with 19 bases between them. The length of the CDR3 is 15 residues. CDR1 SGHRS and CDR2 YFSETQ come from the germline V gene. The chain's CDR3 is CASSLGLVGVFGQFF. The CDR3 bases are TGCGCCAGCAGCTTGGGACTAGTGGGAGTCTTTGGGCAGTTCTTC. The full variable domain, with the rest looked up from reference TRBV5-1 and TRBJ2-1, is KAGVTQTPRYLIKTRGQQVTLSCSPISGHRSVSWYQQTPGQGLQFLFEYFSETQRNKGNFPGRFSGRQFSNSRSEMNVSTLELGDSALYLCASSLGLVGVFGQFFGPGTRLTVL.

The sample holds many counts of this clonotype. V gene TRBV3-1 combines with J gene TRBJ1-5, with no clear D. V shed 6 bases and J shed 3 bases, with 12 bases lying between them. The CDR3 spans 14 residues. Germline values: CDR1 LGHDT, CDR2 YNNKEL (reference sequence). CDR3 in amino acids: CASRLTTANQPQHF. The CDR3 nucleotides read TGTGCCAGCAGGCTTACGACGGCCAATCAGCCCCAGCATTTT.

This clonotype was detected ten times or more. This rearrangement joins TRBV5-6 to TRBJ1-1, with D perhaps TRBD1 (5 bases). Trimming shortened V by 2 bases and J by 0 bases, and 11 bases separated the two germline ends. Per germline, CDR1 SGHDT and CDR2 YYEEEE. CDR3 size: 15 residues. The CDR3 is CASSFRGGLNTEAFF. DNA for the CDR3: TGTGCCAGCAGCTTTCGGGGCGGGTTGAACACTGAAGCTTTCTTT.

This clonotype was detected ten times or more. This chain's CDR3 is CASNTIQIYEQYF. CDR3 in DNA: TGTGCCAGCAATACTATACAGATTTACGAGCAGTACTTC. The chain carries TRBV28 and TRBJ2-7; D is uncertain. Trimming stripped 7 bases from V and 4 bases from J, with 14 bases between. Germline CDR1 reads MDHEN; CDR2 reads SYDVKM. The CDR3 sequence is 13 residues long. The entire variable domain, with the rest obtained from reference TRBV28 and TRBJ2-7, is as follows: DVKVTQSSRYLVKRTGEKVFLECVQDMDHENMFWYRQDPGLGLRLIYFSYDVKMKEKGDIPEGYSVSREKKERFSLILESASTNQTSMYLCASNTIQIYEQYFGPGTRLTVT.

This clonotype was observed at least ten times. The chain combines TRBV4-1 with TRBJ2-1; 11 nucleotides agree with TRBD2. Trimming cost V 1 base and J 4 bases; bases outside gene matches: 9. This CDR3 comprises 18 residues. Germline V gene sequence: CDR1 MGHRA, CDR2 YSYEKL. CDR3: CASSQALPSGRLYNEQFF. CDR3 sequence (DNA): TGCGCCAGCAGCCAAGCTCTCCCTAGCGGGAGGTTATACAATGAGCAGTTCTTC.

This clonotype was seen only a few times. V is TRBV6-5 and J is TRBJ1-5; a possible D gene is TRBD1 (6 bases). The germline V and J ends were trimmed by 0 bases and 6 bases, with 12 bases remaining between them. The CDR3 consists of 15 residues. Germline V gives CDR1 MNHEY, CDR2 SVGAGI. This CDR3 is CASSYSKGGGQPQHF. CDR3 bases: TGTGCCAGCAGTTACTCGAAGGGGGGAGGTCAGCCCCAGCATTTT.

This clonotype was counted many times. The chain combines TRBV28 with TRBJ1-2; 8 bases match TRBD1. Germline V gives CDR1 MDHEN, CDR2 SYDVKM. The V gene end was trimmed by 8 bases and the J gene end by 1 base; junction bases not matched to a gene: 9. The CDR3 length is 15 residues. CDR3 nucleotides: TGTGCCAGCCGTCAGGCGGACAGGGATAACTATGGCTACACCTTC. Encoded protein: CASRQADRDNYGYTF.

There are many counts of this clonotype. The rearrangement links TRBV18 to TRBJ1-1; tentatively, D is TRBD1 (6 bases). Trimming stripped 8 bases from V and 1 base from J, with 17 bases between. The germline V gene has CDR1 KGHSH and CDR2 LQKENI. The CDR3 has 15 amino acids. The CDR3 DNA is TGTGCCAGCACCCCGGGGGGGGCAGGGAACACTGAAGCTTTCTTT. This sequence encodes CASTPGGAGNTEAFF.

The chain links TRBV6-1 to TRBJ1-6; D uncertain. The germline V and J ends were trimmed by 5 bases and 5 bases, with 13 bases remaining between them. CDR3 size: 15 residues. Germline CDR1 and CDR2: MNHNS and SASEGT. In nucleotides, the CDR3 is TGTGCCAGCAGTCCCTCCGACCAGAATAATTCACCCCTCCACTTT. It codes for CASSPSDQNNSPLHF.

To note about this clonotype: This clone may be a read error of a much larger clone one base away. The CDR3 is CSARAGLAGCNEQFF. The DNA of the CDR3 is TGCAGTGCTAGGGCGGGACTAGCGGGTTGCAATGAGCAGTTCTTC. This chain joins TRBV20-1 and TRBJ2-1, with 12 bases fitting TRBD2. This CDR3 is built from 15 residues. CDR1 DFQATT and CDR2 SNEGSKA come from the germline V gene (reference sequence). The V and J ends lost 3 bases and 6 bases, in that order; junction bases with no gene match: 6.

The sample holds a few counts of this clonotype. The rearrangement uses TRBV6-2 or TRBV6-3 and TRBJ1-6; TRBD1 might be the D (6 bases). CDR3 length: 15 amino acids. The V and J ends lost 5 bases and 8 bases respectively, with 16 bases between them. The germline V gene encodes CDR1 MNHEY and CDR2 SVGEGT. The CDR3 protein is CASSPTGNRDSPLHF. The CDR3 region has the DNA TGTGCCAGCAGTCCCACAGGGAATAGGGATTCACCCCTCCACTTT.

This chain uses TRBV10-1 with TRBJ2-5; D tentatively fits TRBD1 or TRBD2 (5 bases each). Germline CDR1 is WNHNN and CDR2 is SYGVQD (reference sequence). The CDR3 is 9 residues long. Trimming took 8 bases from V and 14 from J, leaving 12 bases between them. For the CDR3, the DNA is TGCGCCAGCCGGGACCACCCATACTTC. Amino acids: CASRDHPYF.

The J gene is TRBJ2-2, the V gene TRBV3-1; 8 bases are a match to TRBD1. CDR1 is LGHDT and CDR2 is YNNKEL in the germline V gene (reference sequence). Trimming took 4 bases from V and 6 from J; bases not matched to a gene: 10. The CDR3 spans 16 residues. The CDR3 DNA reads as TGTGCCAGCAGCCCTAAACAGGGGGAGGCTGCCGGGGAGCTGTTTTTT. Protein sequence: CASSPKQGEAAGELFF.

This sequence joins TRBV28 and TRBJ2-7, with D hard to call. This CDR3 contains 12 residues. The germline V gene encodes CDR1 MDHEN and CDR2 SYDVKM. V lost 6 bases, J lost 1 base, and 7 bases lay in between. The CDR3 here is CASRTASYEQYF. For the CDR3, the DNA is TGTGCCAGCAGGACGGCATCCTACGAGCAGTACTTC.

This clonotype came up many times. This rearrangement joins TRBV3-1 to TRBJ1-6, with D uncertain. The V gene lost 2 bases and the J gene lost 5 bases, with 7 bases spanning the gap. CDR3 length equals 14 residues. Germline-derived CDR1 and CDR2 are LGHDT and YNNKEL (reference sequence). CDR3: CASSQSANNSPLHF. The CDR3 DNA follows: TGTGCCAGCAGCCAATCGGCGAATAATTCACCCCTCCACTTT.

Many counts were recorded for this clonotype. V gene TRBV7-9 combines with J gene TRBJ2-3; 11 bases align to TRBD2. The CDR3 length is 17 residues. Trimming took 4 bases from V and 4 from J; bases not matched to a gene: 10. Germline-derived CDR1 and CDR2 are SEHNR and FQNEAQ (reference sequence). The CDR3 reads CASSSILAGGPADTQYF. The CDR3 DNA follows: TGTGCCAGCAGCTCCATCTTAGCGGGAGGGCCAGCAGATACGCAGTATTTT.